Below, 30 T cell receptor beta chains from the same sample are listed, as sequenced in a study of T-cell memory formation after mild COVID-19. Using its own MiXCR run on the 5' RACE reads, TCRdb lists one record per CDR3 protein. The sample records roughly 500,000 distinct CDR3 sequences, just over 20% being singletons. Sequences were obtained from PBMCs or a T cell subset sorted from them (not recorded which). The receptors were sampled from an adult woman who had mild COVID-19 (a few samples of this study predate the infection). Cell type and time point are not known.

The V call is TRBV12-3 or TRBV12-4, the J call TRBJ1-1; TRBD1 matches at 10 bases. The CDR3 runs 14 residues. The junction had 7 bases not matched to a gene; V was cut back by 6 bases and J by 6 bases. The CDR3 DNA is TGTGCCAGCAGAAGGGACAGGGGTACCGCTGAAGCTTTCTTT. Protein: CASRRDRGTAEAFF.

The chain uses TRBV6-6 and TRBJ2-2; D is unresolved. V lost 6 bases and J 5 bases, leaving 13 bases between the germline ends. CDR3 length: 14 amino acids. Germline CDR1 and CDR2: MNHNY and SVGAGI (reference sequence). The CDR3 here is CASRQTTSTGELFF. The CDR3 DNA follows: TGTGCCAGCAGACAGACCACATCTACCGGGGAGCTGTTTTTT.

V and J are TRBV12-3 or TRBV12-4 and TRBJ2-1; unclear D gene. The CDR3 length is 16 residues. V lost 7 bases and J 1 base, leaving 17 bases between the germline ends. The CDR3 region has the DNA TGTGCCAGCACCTACCCCCGGGCCGAGTCCTACAATGAGCAGTTCTTC. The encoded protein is CASTYPRAESYNEQFF.

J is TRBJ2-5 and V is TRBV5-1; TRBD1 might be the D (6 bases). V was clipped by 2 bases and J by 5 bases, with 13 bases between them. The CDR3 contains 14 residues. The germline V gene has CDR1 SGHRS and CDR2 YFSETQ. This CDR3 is CASSLGGLEETQYF. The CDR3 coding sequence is TGCGCCAGCAGCTTAGGGGGTTTGGAGGAGACCCAGTACTTC.

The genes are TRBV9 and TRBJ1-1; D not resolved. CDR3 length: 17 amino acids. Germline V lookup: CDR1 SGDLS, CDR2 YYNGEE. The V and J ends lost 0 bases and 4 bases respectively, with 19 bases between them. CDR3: CASSVASLPGVGTEAFF. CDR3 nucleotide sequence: TGTGCCAGCAGCGTAGCGTCCCTTCCCGGGGTTGGCACTGAAGCTTTCTTT.

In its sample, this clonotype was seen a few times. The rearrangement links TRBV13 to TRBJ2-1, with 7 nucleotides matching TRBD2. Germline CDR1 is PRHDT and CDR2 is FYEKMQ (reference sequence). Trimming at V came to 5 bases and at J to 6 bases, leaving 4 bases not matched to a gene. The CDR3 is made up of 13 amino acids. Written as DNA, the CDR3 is TGTGCCAGCAGCCCCGGACTAGGCAATGAGCAGTTCTTC. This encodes CASSPGLGNEQFF. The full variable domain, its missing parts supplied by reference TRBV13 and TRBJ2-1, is AAGVIQSPRHLIKEKRETATLKCYPIPRHDTVYWYQQGPGQDPQFLISFYEKMQSDKGSIPDRFSAQQFSDYHSELNMSSLELGDSALYFCASSPGLGNEQFFGPGTRLTVL.

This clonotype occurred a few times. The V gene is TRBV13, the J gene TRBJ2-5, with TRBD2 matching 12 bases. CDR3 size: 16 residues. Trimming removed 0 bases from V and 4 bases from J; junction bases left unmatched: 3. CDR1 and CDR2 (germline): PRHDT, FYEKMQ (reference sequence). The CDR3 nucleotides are TGTGCCAGCAGCTTAGGCGGACTAGCGGGGCTAGAGACCCAGTACTTC. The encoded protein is CASSLGGLAGLETQYF. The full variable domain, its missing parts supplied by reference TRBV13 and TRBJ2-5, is AAGVIQSPRHLIKEKRETATLKCYPIPRHDTVYWYQQGPGQDPQFLISFYEKMQSDKGSIPDRFSAQQFSDYHSELNMSSLELGDSALYFCASSLGGLAGLETQYFGPGTRLLVL.

The CDR3 here is CASSTTSGIGELFF. DNA of the CDR3: TGTGCCAGCAGCACCACTAGCGGAATCGGGGAGCTGTTTTTT. The chain has TRBV7-6 and TRBJ2-2, with TRBD2 matching over 8 bases. Germline CDR1 is SGHVS and CDR2 is FNYEAQ. J lost 7 bases, V lost 5 bases, and 6 bases had no gene match. This CDR3 spans 14 amino acids.

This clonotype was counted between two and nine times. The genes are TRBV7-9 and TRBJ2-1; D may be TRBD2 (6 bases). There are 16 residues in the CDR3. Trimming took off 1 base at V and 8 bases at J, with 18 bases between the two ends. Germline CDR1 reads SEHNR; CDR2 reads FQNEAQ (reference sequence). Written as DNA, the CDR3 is TGTGCCAGCAGCTTAGGGAATGGGGGGAAGGACGATGAGCAGTTCTTC. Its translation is CASSLGNGGKDDEQFF.

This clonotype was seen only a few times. The CDR3 protein is CASGSGSTDTQYF. DNA for the CDR3: TGTGCCAGCGGTAGCGGGAGCACAGATACGCAGTATTTT. V gene TRBV12-3 or TRBV12-4 combines with J gene TRBJ2-3, with 7 bases lining up with TRBD2. With 8 bases clipped from V and 0 bases from J, the junction kept 2 bases outside the gene matches. The CDR3 extends over 13 amino acids.

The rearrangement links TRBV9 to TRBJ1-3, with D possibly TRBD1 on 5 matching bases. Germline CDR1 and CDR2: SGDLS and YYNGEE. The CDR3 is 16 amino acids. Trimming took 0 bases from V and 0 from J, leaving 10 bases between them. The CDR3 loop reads CASSVASGISGNTIYF. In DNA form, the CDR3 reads TGTGCCAGCAGCGTAGCCTCAGGGATCTCTGGAAACACCATATATTTT.

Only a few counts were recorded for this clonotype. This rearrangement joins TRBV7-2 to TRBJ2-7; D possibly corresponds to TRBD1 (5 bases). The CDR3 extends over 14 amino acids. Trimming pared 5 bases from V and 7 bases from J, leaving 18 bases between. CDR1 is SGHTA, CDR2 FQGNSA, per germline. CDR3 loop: CASSQGSVSREQYF. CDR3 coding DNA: TGTGCCAGCAGCCAGGGCAGTGTTTCCCGGGAGCAGTACTTC.

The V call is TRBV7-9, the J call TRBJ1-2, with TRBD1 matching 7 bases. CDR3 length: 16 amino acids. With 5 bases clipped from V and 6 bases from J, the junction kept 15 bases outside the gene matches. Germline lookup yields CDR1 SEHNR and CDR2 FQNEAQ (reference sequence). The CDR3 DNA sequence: TGTGCCAGCAGCAGGGCCGGGACAGAAATGGTTGATGGCTACACCTTC. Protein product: CASSRAGTEMVDGYTF.

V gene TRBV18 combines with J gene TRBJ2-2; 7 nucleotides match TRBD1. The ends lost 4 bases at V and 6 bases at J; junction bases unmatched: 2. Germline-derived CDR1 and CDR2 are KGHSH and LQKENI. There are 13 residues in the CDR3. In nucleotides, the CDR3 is TGTGCCAGCTCACGAGACAGGGCCGGGGAGCTGTTTTTT. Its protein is CASSRDRAGELFF.

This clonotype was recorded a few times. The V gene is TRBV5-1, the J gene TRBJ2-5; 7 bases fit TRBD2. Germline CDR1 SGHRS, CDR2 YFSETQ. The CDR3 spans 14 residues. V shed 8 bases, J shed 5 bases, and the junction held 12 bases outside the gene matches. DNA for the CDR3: TGCGCCAGGATACTAGCGAAGGTTGAGGAGACCCAGTACTTC. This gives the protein CARILAKVEETQYF.

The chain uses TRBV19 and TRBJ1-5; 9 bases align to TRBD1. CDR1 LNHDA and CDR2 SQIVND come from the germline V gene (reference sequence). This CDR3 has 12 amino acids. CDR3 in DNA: TGTGCGGGGGGACAGGGAAATCAGCCCCAGCATTTT. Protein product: CAGGQGNQPQHF.

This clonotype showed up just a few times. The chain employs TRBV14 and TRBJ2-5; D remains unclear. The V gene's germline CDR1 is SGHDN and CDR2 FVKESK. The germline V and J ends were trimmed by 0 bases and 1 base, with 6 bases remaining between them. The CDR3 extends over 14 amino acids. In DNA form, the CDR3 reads TGTGCCAGCAGCCAAGATAGGCTCCAAGAGACCCAGTACTTC. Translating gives CASSQDRLQETQYF. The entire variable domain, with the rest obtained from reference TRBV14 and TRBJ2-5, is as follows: EAGVTQFPSHSVIEKGQTVTLRCDPISGHDNLYWYRRVMGKEIKFLLHFVKESKQDESGMPNNRFLAERTGGTYSTLKVQPAELEDSGVYFCASSQDRLQETQYFGPGTRLLVL.

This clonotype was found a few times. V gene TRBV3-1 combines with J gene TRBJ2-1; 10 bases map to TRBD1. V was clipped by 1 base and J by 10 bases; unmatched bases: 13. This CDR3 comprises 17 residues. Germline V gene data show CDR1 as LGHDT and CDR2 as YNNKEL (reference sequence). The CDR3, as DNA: TGTGCCAGCAGCCAAGCGTCCGGGACAGGGGTAAGCCCCGAGCAGTTCTTC. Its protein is CASSQASGTGVSPEQFF.

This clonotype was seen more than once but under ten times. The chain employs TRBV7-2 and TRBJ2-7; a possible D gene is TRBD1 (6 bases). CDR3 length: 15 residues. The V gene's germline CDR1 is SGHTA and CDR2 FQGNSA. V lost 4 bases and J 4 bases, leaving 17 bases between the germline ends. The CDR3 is CASSSPDKGGYEQYF. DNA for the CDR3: TGTGCCAGCAGCTCGCCGGACAAAGGGGGTTACGAGCAGTACTTC.

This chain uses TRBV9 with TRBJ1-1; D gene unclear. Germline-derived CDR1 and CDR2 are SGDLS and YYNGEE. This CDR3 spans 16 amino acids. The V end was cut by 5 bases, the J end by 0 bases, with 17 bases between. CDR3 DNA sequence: TGTGCCAGCAGGCGAAAGGGAAGTCCCTTGAACACTGAAGCTTTCTTT. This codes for CASRRKGSPLNTEAFF.

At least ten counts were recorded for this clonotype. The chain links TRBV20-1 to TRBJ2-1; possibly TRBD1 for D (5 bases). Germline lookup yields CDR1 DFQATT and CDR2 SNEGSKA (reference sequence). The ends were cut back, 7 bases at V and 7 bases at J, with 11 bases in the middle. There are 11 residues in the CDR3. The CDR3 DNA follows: TGCAGTGTTACTCAGGGTAATGAGCAGTTCTTC. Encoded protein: CSVTQGNEQFF.

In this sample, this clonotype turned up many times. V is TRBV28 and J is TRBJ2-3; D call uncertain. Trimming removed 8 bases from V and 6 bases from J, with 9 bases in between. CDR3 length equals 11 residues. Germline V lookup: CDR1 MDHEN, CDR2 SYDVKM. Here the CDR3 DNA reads TGTGCCAGCGGCTCCCTTGATACGCAGTATTTT. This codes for CASGSLDTQYF.

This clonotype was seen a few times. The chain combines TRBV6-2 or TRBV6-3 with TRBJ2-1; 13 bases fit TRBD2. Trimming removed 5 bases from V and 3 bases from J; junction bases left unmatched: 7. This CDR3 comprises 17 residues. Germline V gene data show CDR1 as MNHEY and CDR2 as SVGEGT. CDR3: CASSPRTSGSFYNEQFF. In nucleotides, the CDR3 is TGTGCCAGCAGTCCACGGACTAGCGGGAGTTTCTACAATGAGCAGTTCTTC.

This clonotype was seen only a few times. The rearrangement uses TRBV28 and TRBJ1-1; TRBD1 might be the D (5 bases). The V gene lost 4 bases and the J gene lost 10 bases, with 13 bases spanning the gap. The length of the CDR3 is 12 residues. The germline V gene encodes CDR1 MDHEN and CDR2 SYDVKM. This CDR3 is CASSSGGLGAFF. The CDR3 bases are TGTGCCAGCAGTTCCGGGGGTCTAGGAGCTTTCTTT.

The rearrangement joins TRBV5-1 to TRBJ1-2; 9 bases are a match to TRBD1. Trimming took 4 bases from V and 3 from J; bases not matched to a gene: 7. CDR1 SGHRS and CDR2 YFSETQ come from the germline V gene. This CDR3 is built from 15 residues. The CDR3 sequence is CASSPLTGGYYGYTF. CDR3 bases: TGCGCCAGCAGCCCTCTGACAGGGGGTTACTATGGCTACACCTTC.

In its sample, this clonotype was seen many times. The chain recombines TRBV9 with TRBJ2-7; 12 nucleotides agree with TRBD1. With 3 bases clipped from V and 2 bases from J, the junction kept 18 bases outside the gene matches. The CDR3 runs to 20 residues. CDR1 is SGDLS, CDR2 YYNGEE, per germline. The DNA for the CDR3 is TGTGCCAGCAGCGCTCGCCGGGACAGGGGGCACCTTACCCTTACCTACGAGCAGTACTTC. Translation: CASSARRDRGHLTLTYEQYF.

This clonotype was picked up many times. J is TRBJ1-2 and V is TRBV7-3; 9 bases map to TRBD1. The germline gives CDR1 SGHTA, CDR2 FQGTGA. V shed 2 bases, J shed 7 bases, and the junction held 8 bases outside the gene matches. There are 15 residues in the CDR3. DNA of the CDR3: TGTGCCAGCAGCTTAGGGACAGGGATCGTGGGTGGCTACACCTTC. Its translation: CASSLGTGIVGGYTF.

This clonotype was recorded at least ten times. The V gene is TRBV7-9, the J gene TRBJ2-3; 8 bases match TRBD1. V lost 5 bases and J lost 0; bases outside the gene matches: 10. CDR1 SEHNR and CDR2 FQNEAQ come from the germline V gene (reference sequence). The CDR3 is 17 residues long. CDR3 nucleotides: TGTGCCAGCAGCCCGCATCGGACAGGGCCAAGCACAGATACGCAGTATTTT. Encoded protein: CASSPHRTGPSTDTQYF.

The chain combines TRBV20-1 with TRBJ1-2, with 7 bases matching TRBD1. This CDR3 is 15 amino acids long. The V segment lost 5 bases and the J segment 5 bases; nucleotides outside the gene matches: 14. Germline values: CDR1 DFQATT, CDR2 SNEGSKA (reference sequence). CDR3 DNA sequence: TGCAGTGCTCAGAAGGCGGCAGGGGGTTGGTATGGCTACACCTTC. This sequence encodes CSAQKAAGGWYGYTF.

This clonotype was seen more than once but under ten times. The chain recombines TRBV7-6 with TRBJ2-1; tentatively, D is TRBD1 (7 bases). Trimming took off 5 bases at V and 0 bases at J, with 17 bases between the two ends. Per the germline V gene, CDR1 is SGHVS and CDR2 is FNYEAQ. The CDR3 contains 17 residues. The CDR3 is CASSPTGEASSYNEQFF. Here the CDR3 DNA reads TGTGCCAGCAGCCCAACAGGGGAGGCCAGCTCCTACAATGAGCAGTTCTTC. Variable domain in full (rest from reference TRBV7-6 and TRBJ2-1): GAGVSQSPRYKVTKRGQDVALRCDPISGHVSLYWYRQALGQGPEFLTYFNYEAQQDKSGLPNDRFSAERPEGSISTLTIQRTEQRDSAMYRCASSPTGEASSYNEQFFGPGTRLTVL.